This T cell receptor beta chain is drawn from a study of T cell repertoires in cytomegalovirus infection. General study results and limits: CMV-specific TCR beta clonotypes restricted by HLA-C dominated the ex vivo response.

The V gene's germline CDR1 is SGHDN and CDR2 FVKESK. This CDR3 contains 18 residues. Trimming removed 4 bases from V and 4 bases from J; junction bases left unmatched: 11. In this sample, this clonotype turned up a few times. Its specificity is not known. MiXCR, run by TCRdb on the reads, gives a single entry per CDR3 protein. This table holds about 830,000 distinct CDR3 sequences, about 31% found once. The rearrangement uses TRBV14 and TRBJ2-3; 13 nucleotides match TRBD2. The source of this sequence is a human donor in good health (CMV status not recorded). Some clones in this sample may be carry-over from other donors' samples. The source material was cultured CD8+ T cells from PBMCs, sampled from culture after CMV antigen stimulation. CDR3 bases: TGTGCCAGCAGCCTTCTCGGGACTAGCGGGATAGGGGCAGATACGCAGTATTTT. Encoded protein: CASSLLGTSGIGADTQYF.